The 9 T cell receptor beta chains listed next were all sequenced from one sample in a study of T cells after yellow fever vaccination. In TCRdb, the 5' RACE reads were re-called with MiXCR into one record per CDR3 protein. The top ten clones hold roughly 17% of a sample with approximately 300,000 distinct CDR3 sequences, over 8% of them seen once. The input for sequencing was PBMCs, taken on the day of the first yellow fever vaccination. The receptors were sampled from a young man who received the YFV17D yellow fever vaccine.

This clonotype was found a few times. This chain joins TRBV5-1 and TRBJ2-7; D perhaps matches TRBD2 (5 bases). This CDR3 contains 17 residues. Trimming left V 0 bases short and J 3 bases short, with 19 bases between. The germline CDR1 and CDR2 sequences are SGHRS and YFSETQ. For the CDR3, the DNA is TGCGCCAGCAGCTTGGAGGAGTCGGGGTCCCTCTACTACGAGCAGTACGTC. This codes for CASSLEESGSLYYEQYV.

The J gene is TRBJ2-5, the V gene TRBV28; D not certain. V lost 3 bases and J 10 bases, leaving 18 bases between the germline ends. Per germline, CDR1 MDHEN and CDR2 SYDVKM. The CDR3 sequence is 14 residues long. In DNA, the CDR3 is TGTGCCAGCAGTTTTAGGATTTACGTCGAAGGCCAGTACTTC. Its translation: CASSFRIYVEGQYF.

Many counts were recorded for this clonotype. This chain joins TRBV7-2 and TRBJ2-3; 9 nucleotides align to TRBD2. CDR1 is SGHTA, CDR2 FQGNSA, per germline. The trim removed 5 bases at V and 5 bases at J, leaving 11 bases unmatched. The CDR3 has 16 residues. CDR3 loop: CASSPRGGLAGDTQYF. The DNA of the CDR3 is TGTGCCAGCAGCCCCAGGGGGGGACTAGCAGGAGATACGCAGTATTTT.

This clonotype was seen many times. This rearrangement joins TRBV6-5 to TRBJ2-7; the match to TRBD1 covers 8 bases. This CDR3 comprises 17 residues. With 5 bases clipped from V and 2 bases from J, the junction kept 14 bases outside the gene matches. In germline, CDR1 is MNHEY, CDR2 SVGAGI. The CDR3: CASSNRTGRLLPYEQYF. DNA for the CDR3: TGTGCCAGCAGTAACAGGACAGGGCGGTTACTCCCCTACGAGCAGTACTTC.

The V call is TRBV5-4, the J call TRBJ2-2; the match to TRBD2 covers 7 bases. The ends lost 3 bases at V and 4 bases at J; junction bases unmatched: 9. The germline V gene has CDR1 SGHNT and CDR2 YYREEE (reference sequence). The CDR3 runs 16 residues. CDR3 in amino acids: CASSSRSGDFTGELFF. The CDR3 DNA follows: TGTGCCAGCAGCTCAAGGAGCGGGGACTTCACCGGGGAGCTGTTTTTT.

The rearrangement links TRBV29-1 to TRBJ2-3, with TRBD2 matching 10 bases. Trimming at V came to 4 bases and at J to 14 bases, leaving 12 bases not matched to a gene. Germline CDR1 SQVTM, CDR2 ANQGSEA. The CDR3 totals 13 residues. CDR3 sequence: CSVGASGGTPRYF. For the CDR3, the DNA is TGCAGCGTTGGAGCTAGCGGGGGCACCCCCCGGTATTTT.

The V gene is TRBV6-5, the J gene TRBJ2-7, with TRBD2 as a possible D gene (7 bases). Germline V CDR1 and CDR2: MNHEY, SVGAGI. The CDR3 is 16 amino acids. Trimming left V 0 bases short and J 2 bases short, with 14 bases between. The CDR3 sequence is CASSYSGGHGAYEQYV. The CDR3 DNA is TGTGCCAGCAGTTACTCGGGGGGGCACGGAGCCTACGAGCAGTACGTC.

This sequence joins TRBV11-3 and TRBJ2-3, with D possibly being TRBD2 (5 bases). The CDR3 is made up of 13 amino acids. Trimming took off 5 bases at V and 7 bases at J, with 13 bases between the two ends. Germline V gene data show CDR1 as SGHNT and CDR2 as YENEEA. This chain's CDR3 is CASSINLGNTQYF. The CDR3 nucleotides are TGTGCCAGCAGCATCAACCTCGGGAATACGCAGTATTTT.

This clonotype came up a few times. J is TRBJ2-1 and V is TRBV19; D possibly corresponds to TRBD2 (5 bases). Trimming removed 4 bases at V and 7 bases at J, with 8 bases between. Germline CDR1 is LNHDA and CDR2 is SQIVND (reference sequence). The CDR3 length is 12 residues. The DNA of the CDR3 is TGTGCCAGTAGTAGGGGAGTAAATGAGCAGTTCTTC. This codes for CASSRGVNEQFF.